Each of the 30 T cell receptor beta chains below was sequenced from the same sample in a study of blood T cells in healthy people across ages. A second roughly 6 to 11 cycle PCR used barcoded and J-beta primers. One entry per CDR3 protein results from TCRdb running MiXCR on the 5' RACE reads. The data hold some 850,000 distinct CDR3 sequences, with roughly 25% observed a single time. This sample was also put to use in a study of T cells of mothers and their children.

Sequenced sample: blood. The receptors shown here come from a boy between 10 and 17 years old in good health.

This clonotype was counted a few times. As DNA, the CDR3 is TGTGCCAGCAGTTTATCCAGTCACCAGTACTTC. Its translation: CASSLSSHQYF. V usage is TRBV28 and J usage is TRBJ2-5, with D unclear. CDR1 and CDR2 (germline): MDHEN, SYDVKM. This CDR3 is 11 amino acids long. Trimming shortened V by 1 base and J by 10 bases, and 7 bases separated the two germline ends.

The V call is TRBV28, the J call TRBJ1-3; D unclear. This CDR3 is built from 15 residues. Germline V gene data show CDR1 as MDHEN and CDR2 as SYDVKM. V lost 1 base, J lost 0 bases, and 7 bases lay in between. The CDR3, as DNA: TGTGCCAGCAGTTTATCACTTGACTCTGGAAACACCATATATTTT. It translates to CASSLSLDSGNTIYF.

This clonotype was observed a handful of times. The V and J genes are TRBV28 and TRBJ1-2; no definite D call. This CDR3 is 14 amino acids long. Germline V gives CDR1 MDHEN, CDR2 SYDVKM. The V end lost 3 bases, the J end lost 2 bases, and 10 bases lay between the germline ends. CDR3 nucleotide sequence: TGTGCCAGCAGTTTCTCGGACCTAAACTATGGCTACACCTTC. Protein: CASSFSDLNYGYTF.

As DNA, the CDR3 is TGTGCCAGCAGCGTAAATTCGGGCGGAGAGACCCAGTACTTC. It specifies CASSVNSGGETQYF. V usage is TRBV9 and J usage is TRBJ2-5; unclear D gene. The length of the CDR3 is 14 residues. V was pared by 1 base and J by 4 bases, with 11 bases between. Germline lookup yields CDR1 SGDLS and CDR2 YYNGEE.

The gene calls are TRBV5-1 and TRBJ2-3; TRBD2 matches at 9 bases. This CDR3 contains 15 residues. The V and J ends lost 2 bases and 13 bases, in that order; junction bases with no gene match: 14. Looked up from germline, CDR1 is SGHRS and CDR2 is YFSETQ. The CDR3 spells CASSFGTSLTEVEYF. CDR3 sequence (DNA): TGCGCCAGCAGCTTCGGGACTAGCCTGACCGAGGTGGAGTATTTT. The variable domain in full, completed from reference TRBV5-1 and TRBJ2-3, reads KAGVTQTPRYLIKTRGQQVTLSCSPISGHRSVSWYQQTPGQGLQFLFEYFSETQRNKGNFPGRFSGRQFSNSRSEMNVSTLELGDSALYLCASSFGTSLTEVEYFGPGTRLTVL.

This clonotype was counted a few times. The chain recombines TRBV2 with TRBJ1-4; TRBD1 might be the D (6 bases). This CDR3 comprises 17 residues. V lost 0 bases to trimming and J lost 0 bases, with 11 bases between them. Germline CDR1 SNHLY, CDR2 FYNNEI. DNA of the CDR3: TGTGCCAGCAGTGAAGCTCCGGGGGGCGCAACTAATGAAAAACTGTTTTTT. Translated: CASSEAPGGATNEKLFF.

This clonotype was counted between two and nine times. V gene TRBV20-1 combines with J gene TRBJ2-3, with TRBD2 identical over 9 bases. The CDR3 has 15 residues. With 1 base clipped from V and 3 bases from J, the junction kept 5 bases outside the gene matches. The germline V gene encodes CDR1 DFQATT and CDR2 SNEGSKA (reference sequence). The CDR3 region has the DNA TGCAGTGCTAGAGGCGGCGGGGGGGCAACAGATACGCAGTATTTT. It codes for CSARGGGGATDTQYF.

A few counts support this clonotype. V is TRBV18 and J is TRBJ2-7; 12 bases are shared with TRBD2. CDR1 and CDR2 (germline): KGHSH, LQKENI. The CDR3 totals 15 residues. V lost 6 bases to trimming and J lost 6 bases; unmatched junction nucleotides: 9. Here the CDR3 DNA reads TGTGCCAGCTCCCGACTAGCGGGGGCCTTCGGCGAGCAGTACTTC. It yields the protein CASSRLAGAFGEQYF.

This clonotype was observed a few times. V is TRBV6-5 and J is TRBJ1-1; tentatively, D is TRBD1 (6 bases). Trimming left V 2 bases short and J 8 bases short, with 30 bases between. The CDR3 spans 19 residues. Germline V gene lookup returns CDR1 MNHEY and CDR2 SVGAGI. CDR3 DNA sequence: TGTGCCAGCAGTTACCCGAAGAGCGGGCCCCAGGGGCTTACGGGAGAAGCTTTCTTT. Translation gives CASSYPKSGPQGLTGEAFF.

The sample holds a few counts of this clonotype. The rearrangement uses TRBV11-2 and TRBJ2-1; D is undetermined. Trimming removed 1 base at V and 9 bases at J, with 22 bases between. Germline V gene data show CDR1 as SGHAT and CDR2 as FQNNGV. The CDR3 consists of 17 residues. CDR3 in amino acids: CASSLAPNLAGVPEQFF. The CDR3, as DNA: TGTGCCAGCAGCTTAGCCCCCAATTTGGCAGGAGTACCTGAGCAGTTCTTC.

The chain recombines TRBV5-1 with TRBJ2-3; D gene unclear. Per the germline V gene, CDR1 is SGHRS and CDR2 is YFSETQ. CDR3 length: 14 residues. V lost 1 base and J lost 0, with 6 bases in between. The CDR3 is CASSLLQSTDTQYF. For the CDR3, the DNA is TGCGCCAGCAGCTTGTTACAGAGCACAGATACGCAGTATTTT.

The rearrangement joins TRBV25-1 to TRBJ1-5, with 8 positions matching TRBD1. Trimming at V came to 4 bases and at J to 7 bases, leaving 3 bases not matched to a gene. CDR3 length: 13 residues. Germline values: CDR1 MGHDK, CDR2 SYGVNS. Here the CDR3 reads CASSVSGGQPQHF. DNA of the CDR3: TGTGCCAGCAGTGTATCAGGGGGCCAGCCCCAGCATTTT.

The chain uses TRBV7-9 and TRBJ2-7; tentatively, D is TRBD1 (6 bases). The germline V gene has CDR1 SEHNR and CDR2 FQNEAQ (reference sequence). The CDR3 has 15 amino acids. V lost 7 bases and J 3 bases, leaving 19 bases between the germline ends. As DNA, the CDR3 is TGTGCCAGCACCAAGCTTAGTACAGGGAACTACGAGCAGTACTTC. Translated, it gives CASTKLSTGNYEQYF.

The sample holds a few counts of this clonotype. This CDR3 reads CASSPWDSVGGTEAFF. CDR3 bases: TGTGCCAGCAGTCCCTGGGACAGTGTGGGAGGCACTGAAGCTTTCTTT. J is TRBJ1-1 and V is TRBV27, with TRBD1 matching 7 bases. The V and J ends lost 5 bases and 4 bases, in that order; junction bases with no gene match: 13. This CDR3 region has 16 residues. Germline CDR1 MNHEY, CDR2 SMNVEV (reference sequence).

The rearrangement joins TRBV7-2 to TRBJ2-1; 13 nucleotides agree with TRBD2. V lost 2 bases, J lost 8 bases, and 3 bases stayed unmatched. This CDR3 has 15 residues. Germline assignment: CDR1 SGHTA and CDR2 FQGNSA. This CDR3 reads CASSLTSGGADEQFF. CDR3 in DNA: TGTGCCAGCAGCTTAACTAGCGGGGGGGCTGATGAGCAGTTCTTC.

In nucleotides, the CDR3 is TGTGCCAGCAGTCGACAGTTAAGGACCCAGTACTTC. Residues: CASSRQLRTQYF. The chain has TRBV7-9 and TRBJ2-5; perhaps TRBD1 as D (5 bases). The germline gives CDR1 SEHNR, CDR2 FQNEAQ (reference sequence). V lost 6 bases to trimming and J lost 7 bases, with 12 bases between them. The CDR3 covers 12 residues.

This clonotype has more than one count but fewer than ten. CDR3 in DNA: TGTGCTAGTGGTTTGGTGGGTTTTAACACTGAAGCTTTCTTT. Protein product: CASGLVGFNTEAFF. The J gene is TRBJ1-1, the V gene TRBV12-5, with D uncertain. This CDR3 is 14 amino acids long. V was cut by 0 bases and J by 2 bases, with 7 bases left in between. Germline assignment: CDR1 LGHNT and CDR2 FRNRAP.

This clonotype was found a few times. CDR3 sequence (DNA): TGTGCCAGCAGCCGGACTAGCGGGGTCTCCTACGAGCAGTACTTC. Its protein product is CASSRTSGVSYEQYF. V is TRBV6-5 and J is TRBJ2-7; 12 nucleotides line up with TRBD2. In germline, CDR1 is MNHEY, CDR2 SVGAGI. The CDR3 covers 15 residues. V lost 6 bases, J lost 0 bases, and 3 bases stayed unmatched.

This clonotype was detected a few times. The chain uses TRBV5-5 and TRBJ2-7, with 10 nucleotides matching TRBD1. The CDR3 runs 17 residues. The germline V gene has CDR1 SGHKS and CDR2 YYEKEE (reference sequence). Unmatched junction bases numbered 15, after V lost 4 bases and J lost 5 bases. CDR3 sequence reads: CASSLDRGLVGVHEQYF. Written as DNA, the CDR3 is TGTGCCAGCAGCCTGGACAGGGGGTTGGTAGGCGTACACGAGCAGTACTTC.

This clonotype was detected only a few times. V is TRBV20-1 and J is TRBJ2-7; 10 positions agree with TRBD2. This CDR3 is built from 15 residues. The V and J ends lost 0 bases and 3 bases, in that order; junction bases with no gene match: 5. In germline, CDR1 is DFQATT, CDR2 SNEGSKA (reference sequence). In DNA, the CDR3 is TGCAGTGCTAGAGAGGGGTCTAGCGGGGGCTACGAGCAGTACTTC. Amino acids: CSAREGSSGGYEQYF.

This clonotype was picked up a small number of times. The chain carries TRBV20-1 and TRBJ2-5; 10 bases are a match to TRBD1. This CDR3 contains 16 residues. The trim removed 5 bases at V and 2 bases at J, leaving 11 bases unmatched. CDR1 DFQATT and CDR2 SNEGSKA come from the germline V gene (reference sequence). The CDR3: CSARPSTGGLQETQYF. The CDR3 nucleotides read TGCAGTGCTCGCCCTTCGACAGGGGGCTTACAAGAGACCCAGTACTTC.

Only a few counts were recorded for this clonotype. This sequence joins TRBV5-1 and TRBJ2-7, with 13 bases fitting TRBD2. The junction had 0 bases not matched to a gene; V was cut back by 1 base and J by 5 bases. The CDR3 is 14 residues long. Looked up from germline, CDR1 is SGHRS and CDR2 is YFSETQ. The CDR3 DNA reads TGCGCCAGCAGCTTGACTAGCGGGGGGGACGAGCAGTACTTC. Protein sequence: CASSLTSGGDEQYF. The full variable domain, in which reference TRBV5-1 and TRBJ2-7 provide the parts outside the CDR3, is KAGVTQTPRYLIKTRGQQVTLSCSPISGHRSVSWYQQTPGQGLQFLFEYFSETQRNKGNFPGRFSGRQFSNSRSEMNVSTLELGDSALYLCASSLTSGGDEQYFGPGTRLTVT.

V and J are TRBV29-1 and TRBJ2-5; 8 positions agree with TRBD1. The tail of the sequence fits TRBJ2-1 better, so the J call may be wrong. This CDR3 spans 14 amino acids. The germline V gene encodes CDR1 SQVTM and CDR2 ANQGSEA. CDR3 region: CSVRTGRRFDEQFF. The CDR3 DNA sequence: TGCAGCGTTAGGACAGGGCGGCGGTTCGATGAGCAGTTCTTC.

V is TRBV5-5 and J is TRBJ2-2, with D tentatively TRBD2 (7 bases). Trimming took off 4 bases at V and 6 bases at J, with 22 bases between the two ends. Germline assignment: CDR1 SGHKS and CDR2 YYEKEE (reference sequence). This CDR3 is 17 amino acids long. CDR3 sequence: CASSPYTGGGFSGELFF. CDR3 sequence (DNA): TGTGCCAGCAGCCCCTACACGGGGGGCGGCTTCTCCGGGGAGCTGTTTTTT.

The chain joins TRBV6-5 to TRBJ2-4, with 12 bases that match TRBD2. Germline CDR1 and CDR2: MNHEY and SVGAGI. The CDR3 length is 16 residues. V shed 4 bases and J 4 bases; nucleotides not matched to a gene: 5. Written as DNA, the CDR3 is TGTGCCAGCAGTTCCCCTGGACTAGCGGGGAAAAACATTCAGTACTTC. It is translated as CASSSPGLAGKNIQYF.

On this clonotype itself: Lacking the conserved final phenylalanine or tryptophan, this CDR3 likely reflects a read error. V gene TRBV10-3 combines with J gene TRBJ2-7; D is undetermined. Germline V gene lookup returns CDR1 ENHRY and CDR2 SYGVKD. This CDR3 is built from 12 residues. Trimming took off 2 bases at V and 2 bases at J, with 4 bases between the two ends. The CDR3 sequence is CAISERAYEQYL. The DNA of the CDR3 is TGTGCCATCAGTGAGAGGGCCTACGAGCAGTACCTC.

The rearrangement uses TRBV7-2 and TRBJ2-1; D remains ambiguous. Trimming shortened V by 4 bases and J by 8 bases, and 9 bases separated the two germline ends. In germline, CDR1 is SGHTA, CDR2 FQGNSA. This CDR3 has 12 residues. The CDR3 DNA is TGTGCCAGCAGCTCCTACATGGATGAGCAGTTCTTC. Translation: CASSSYMDEQFF.

This clonotype was seen more than once but under ten times. The CDR3 sequence is CASSATGETEAFF. The CDR3 DNA is TGCGCCAGCAGCGCAACGGGCGAGACTGAAGCTTTCTTT. The chain joins TRBV5-1 to TRBJ1-1; D uncertain. V was clipped by 4 bases and J by 5 bases, with 12 bases between them. CDR1 is SGHRS, CDR2 YFSETQ, per germline. CDR3 size: 13 residues.

This rearrangement joins TRBV7-8 to TRBJ2-1, with TRBD2 identical over 7 bases. This CDR3 is built from 17 residues. V lost 7 bases, J lost 7 bases, and 19 bases stayed unmatched. Germline V CDR1 and CDR2: SGHVS, FQNEAQ. In DNA, the CDR3 is TGTGCCAGCACCCTAAGGGCCAGCGGGGAGGTGGGGAATGAGCAGTTCTTC. Translation gives CASTLRASGEVGNEQFF.

The CDR3 coding sequence is TGTGCCACAGGGACTAGCGGGGGTCTAGAGCAGTTCTTC. This codes for CATGTSGGLEQFF. The chain carries TRBV10-3 and TRBJ2-1; 14 nucleotides line up with TRBD2. The CDR3 has 13 amino acids. CDR1 is ENHRY, CDR2 SYGVKD, per germline. Losses at the gene ends were 10 bases for V and 10 bases for J; bases not matched to a gene: 6.